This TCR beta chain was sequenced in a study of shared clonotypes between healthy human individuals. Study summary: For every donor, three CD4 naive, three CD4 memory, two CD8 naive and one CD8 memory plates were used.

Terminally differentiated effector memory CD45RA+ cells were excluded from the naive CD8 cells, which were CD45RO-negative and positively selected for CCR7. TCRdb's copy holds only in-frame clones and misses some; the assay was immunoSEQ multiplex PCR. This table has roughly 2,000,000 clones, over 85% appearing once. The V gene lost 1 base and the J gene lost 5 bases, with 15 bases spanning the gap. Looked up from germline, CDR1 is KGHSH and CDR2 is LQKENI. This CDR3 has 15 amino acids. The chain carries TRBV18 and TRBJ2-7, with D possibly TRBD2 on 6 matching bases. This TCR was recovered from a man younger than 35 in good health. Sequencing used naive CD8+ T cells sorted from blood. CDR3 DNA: TGTGCCAGCTCACCACGAGGAGGGAATTATGACGAGCAGTACTTC. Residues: CASSPRGGNYDEQYF.